A selection of T cell receptor beta chains follows, all from one sample in a study of blood T cell repertoires in COVID-19. Clones were sequenced by immunoSEQ multiplex PCR, and TCRdb holds only the in-frame ones, with some missing. Here the sample spans some 250,000 clones, approximately 85% being singletons. Sequencing was carried out using peripheral blood. The receptors stem from a woman aged 30 to 39 with acute or convalescent COVID-19. CDR3s include the opening cysteine and the closing phenylalanine or tryptophan. Each record gives: CDR3 protein, CDR3 DNA, D gene, V gene, clone size, J gene. A D gene is named only where the DNA matches it firmly. Part of the rows lack a size; the others show once, few, many or a class for expanded clones.

CASSIGGPTQYF TGTGCCAGTAGTATCGGCGGGCCCACCCAGTACTTC - TRBV19 - TRBJ2-5
CASSAQTGTYEQYF TGTGCCAGCAGCGCCCAGACAGGGACCTACGAGCAGTACTTC TRBD1 TRBV5-6 - TRBJ2-7
CASSYSEYAYEQYF TGTGCCAGCAGTTACTCGGAGTATGCCTACGAGCAGTACTTC - TRBV6-6 - TRBJ2-7
CASSWNSDGSSGANVLTF TGTGCCAGCAGCTGGAATTCGGACGGGAGCTCTGGGGCCAACGTCCTGACTTTC - TRBV7-9 - TRBJ2-6
CASSPSSRAQPQHF TGTGCCAGCAGCCCCAGTTCCAGGGCCCAGCCCCAGCATTTT - TRBV7-2 - TRBJ1-5
CASSTGTLDNSPLHF TGTGCCAGTAGTACAGGAACCCTTGATAATTCACCCCTCCACTTT - TRBV19 - TRBJ1-6
CATSHAGTGIYNEQFF TGTGCCACCAGTCACGCCGGGACAGGGATATACAATGAGCAGTTCTTC TRBD1 TRBV24-1 - TRBJ2-1
CSVAGTGASWYGYTF TGCAGCGTTGCCGGGACAGGGGCCTCTTGGTATGGCTACACCTTC TRBD1 TRBV29-1 - TRBJ1-2
CATSGRTGSNYGYTF TGTGCCACCAGTGGTCGGACAGGTTCTAACTATGGCTACACCTTC TRBD1 TRBV24-1 - TRBJ1-2
CAISESKSSGFTDTQYF TGTGCCATCAGTGAGTCTAAGTCTAGCGGGTTCACAGATACGCAGTATTTT TRBD2 TRBV10-3 - TRBJ2-3
CAWTGTGNTIYF TGTGCCTGGACCGGGACTGGAAACACCATATATTTT - TRBV30 - TRBJ1-3
CASSESTSGSYEQYF TGTGCCAGCAGTGAATCAACTAGCGGGAGCTACGAGCAGTACTTC TRBD2 TRBV6-1 - TRBJ2-7
CASSFGLAGGSNEQFF TGTGCCAGCAGCTTTGGACTAGCGGGAGGGTCAAATGAGCAGTTCTTC TRBD2 TRBV5-4 few TRBJ2-1
CASSFGQLTDTQYF TGTGCCAGCAGCTTTGGACAGCTCACAGATACGCAGTATTTT - TRBV11-3 - TRBJ2-3
CASRSDRGKNIQYF TGTGCCAGTCGATCGGACAGGGGGAAAAACATTCAGTACTTC TRBD1 TRBV19 - TRBJ2-4
CSEGTGGADTQYF TGCAGCGAAGGGACAGGGGGCGCAGATACGCAGTATTTT TRBD1 TRBV29-1 - TRBJ2-3
CASSQVQGSTGELFF TGTGCCAGCAGCCAAGTACAAGGGAGTACCGGGGAGCTGTTTTTT - TRBV4-2 once TRBJ2-2
CASSLLDRDNSVF TGTGCCAGCAGCTTACTCGATCGGGACAATTCTGTTTTT - TRBV7-8 once TRBJ1-3
CATGAALRTGNSPLHF TGTGCCACCGGCGCAGCTCTCCGGACAGGCAATTCACCCCTCCACTTT TRBD1 TRBV24-1 - TRBJ1-6